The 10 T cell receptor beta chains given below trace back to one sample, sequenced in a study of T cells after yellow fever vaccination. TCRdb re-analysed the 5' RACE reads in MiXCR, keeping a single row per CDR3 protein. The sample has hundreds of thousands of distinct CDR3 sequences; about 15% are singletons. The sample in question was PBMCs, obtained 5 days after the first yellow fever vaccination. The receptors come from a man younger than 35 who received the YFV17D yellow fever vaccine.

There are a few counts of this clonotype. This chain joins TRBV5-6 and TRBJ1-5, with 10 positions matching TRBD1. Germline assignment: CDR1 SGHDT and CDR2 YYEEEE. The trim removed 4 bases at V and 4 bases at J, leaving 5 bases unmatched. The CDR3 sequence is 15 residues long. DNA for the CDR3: TGTGCCAGCAGCATCGGACAGGGGGTAAATCAGCCCCAGCATTTT. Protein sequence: CASSIGQGVNQPQHF.

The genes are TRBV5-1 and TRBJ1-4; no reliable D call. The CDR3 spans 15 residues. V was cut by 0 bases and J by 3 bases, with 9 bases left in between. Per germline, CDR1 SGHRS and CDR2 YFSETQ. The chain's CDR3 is CASSLGNAANEKLFF. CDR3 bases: TGCGCCAGCAGCTTGGGGAATGCGGCTAATGAAAAACTGTTTTTT.

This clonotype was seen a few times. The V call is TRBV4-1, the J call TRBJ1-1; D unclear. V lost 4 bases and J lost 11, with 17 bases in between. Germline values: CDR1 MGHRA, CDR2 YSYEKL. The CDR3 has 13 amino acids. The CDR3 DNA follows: TGCGCCAGCAGCCGGGAAGGCGCCCAGAGGGCTTTCTTT. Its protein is CASSREGAQRAFF.

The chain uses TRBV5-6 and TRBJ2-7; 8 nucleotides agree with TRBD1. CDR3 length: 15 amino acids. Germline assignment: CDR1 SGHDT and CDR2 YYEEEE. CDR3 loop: CASSQRQGIWYGQYV. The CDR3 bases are TGTGCCAGCAGCCAAAGACAGGGGATTTGGTACGGGCAGTACGTC.

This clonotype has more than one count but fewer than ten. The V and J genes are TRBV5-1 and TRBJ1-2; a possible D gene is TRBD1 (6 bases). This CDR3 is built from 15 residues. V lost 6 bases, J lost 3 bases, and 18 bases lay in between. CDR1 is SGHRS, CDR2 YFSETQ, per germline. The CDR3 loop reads CASTQTPDRDYGYTF. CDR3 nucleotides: TGCGCCAGCACCCAAACCCCGGACAGAGACTATGGCTACACCTTC.

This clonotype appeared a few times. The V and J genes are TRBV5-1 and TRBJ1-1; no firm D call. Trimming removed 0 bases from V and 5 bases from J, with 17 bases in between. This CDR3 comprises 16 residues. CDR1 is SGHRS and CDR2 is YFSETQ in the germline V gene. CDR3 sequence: CASSLVGSAGGTEAFF. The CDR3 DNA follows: TGCGCCAGCAGCTTGGTGGGCTCCGCCGGAGGAACTGAAGCTTTCTTT.

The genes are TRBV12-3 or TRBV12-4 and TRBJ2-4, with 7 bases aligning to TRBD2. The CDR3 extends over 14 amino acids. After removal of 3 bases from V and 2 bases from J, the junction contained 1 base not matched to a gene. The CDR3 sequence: CASSFGGTKNIQYF. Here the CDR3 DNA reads TGTGCCAGCAGTTTCGGGGGGACCAAAAACATTCAGTACTTC.

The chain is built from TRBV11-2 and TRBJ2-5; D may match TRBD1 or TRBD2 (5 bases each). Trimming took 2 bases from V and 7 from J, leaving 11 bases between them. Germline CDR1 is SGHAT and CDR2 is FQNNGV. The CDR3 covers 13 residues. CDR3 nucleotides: TGTGCCAGCAGCTTACTACAGGAGGTGACCCAGTACTTC. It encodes CASSLLQEVTQYF.

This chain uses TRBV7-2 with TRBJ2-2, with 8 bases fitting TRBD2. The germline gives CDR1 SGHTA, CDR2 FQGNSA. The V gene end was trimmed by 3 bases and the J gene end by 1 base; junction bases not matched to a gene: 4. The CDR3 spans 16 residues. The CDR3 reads CASSFRSGGNTGELFF. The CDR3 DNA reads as TGTGCCAGCAGCTTCCGGAGCGGGGGGAACACCGGGGAGCTGTTTTTT.

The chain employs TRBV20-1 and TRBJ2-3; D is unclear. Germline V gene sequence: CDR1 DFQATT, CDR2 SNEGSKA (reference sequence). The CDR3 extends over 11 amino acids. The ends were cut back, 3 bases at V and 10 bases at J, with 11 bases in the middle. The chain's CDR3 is CSASPTLAQYF. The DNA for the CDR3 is TGCAGTGCTAGTCCAACCCTTGCGCAGTATTTT.